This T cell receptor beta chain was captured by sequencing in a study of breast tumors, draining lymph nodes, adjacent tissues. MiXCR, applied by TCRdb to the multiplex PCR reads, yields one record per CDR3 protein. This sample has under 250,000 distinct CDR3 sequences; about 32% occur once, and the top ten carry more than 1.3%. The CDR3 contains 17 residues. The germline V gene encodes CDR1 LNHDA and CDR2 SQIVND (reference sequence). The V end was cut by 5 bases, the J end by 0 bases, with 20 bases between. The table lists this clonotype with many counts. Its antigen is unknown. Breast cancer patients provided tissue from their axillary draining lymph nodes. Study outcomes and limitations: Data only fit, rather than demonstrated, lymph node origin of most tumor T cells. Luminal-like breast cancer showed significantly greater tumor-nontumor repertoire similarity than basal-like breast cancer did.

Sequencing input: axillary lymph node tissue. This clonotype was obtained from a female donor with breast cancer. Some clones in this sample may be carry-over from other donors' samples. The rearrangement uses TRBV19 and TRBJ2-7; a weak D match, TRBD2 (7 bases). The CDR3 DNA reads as TGTGCCAGTAGTGTGGTGGGGGGGGCGGGAAGCTCCTACGAGCAGTACTTC. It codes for CASSVVGGAGSSYEQYF.